This T cell receptor (beta chain) stems from a study of cytomegalovirus exposure and HLA in healthy donors. Comment on this clone: Its target is unknown.

Broader study findings: Most CMV-associated TCR beta chains appeared HLA-restricted in a later analysis. TRBV6-2, TRBV6-3 and some other V segments were excluded as indistinguishable.

Germline V lookup: CDR1 MDHEN, CDR2 SYDVKM. Germline trimming cut 4 bases from V and 2 bases from J; bases unmatched to any gene: 5. The CDR3 length is 16 residues. With 60 Vbeta and 13 Jbeta primers, the PCR was carried out. Repertoires were generated with immunoSEQ multiplex PCR, while TCRdb's copy carries only in-frame clones and drops some. The data hold 90,000 to 140,000 clones, with under 85% observed a single time. V usage is TRBV28 and J usage is TRBJ2-6; 7 bases align to TRBD1. Material for sequencing was PBMCs. The TCR was taken from a man aged 18 to 29 in good health and CMV-seronegative. The CDR3 loop is CASSYPQGTGANVLTF. CDR3 in DNA: TGTGCCAGCAGTTACCCACAGGGGACTGGGGCCAACGTCCTGACTTTC.